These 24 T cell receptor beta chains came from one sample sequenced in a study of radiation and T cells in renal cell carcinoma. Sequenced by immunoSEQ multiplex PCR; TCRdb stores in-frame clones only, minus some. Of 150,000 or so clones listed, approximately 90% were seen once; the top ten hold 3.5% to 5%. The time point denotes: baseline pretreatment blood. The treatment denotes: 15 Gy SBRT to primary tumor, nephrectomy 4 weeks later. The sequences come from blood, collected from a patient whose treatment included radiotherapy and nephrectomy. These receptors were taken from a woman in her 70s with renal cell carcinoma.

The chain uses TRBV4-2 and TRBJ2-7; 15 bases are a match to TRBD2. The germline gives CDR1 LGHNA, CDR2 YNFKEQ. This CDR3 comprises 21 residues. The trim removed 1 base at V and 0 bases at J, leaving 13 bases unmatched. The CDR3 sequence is CASSQGTGGLAGGRSSYEQYF. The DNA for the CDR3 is TGTGCCAGCAGCCAAGGGACCGGGGGACTAGCGGGGGGACGAAGCTCCTACGAGCAGTACTTC.

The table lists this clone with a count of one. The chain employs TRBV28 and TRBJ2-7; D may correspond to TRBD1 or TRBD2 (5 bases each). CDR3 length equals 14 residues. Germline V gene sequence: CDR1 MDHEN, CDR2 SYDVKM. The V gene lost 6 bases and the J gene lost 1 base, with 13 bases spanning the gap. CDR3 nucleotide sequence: TGTGCCAGCAGCCACGGGACGGTGTCCTACGAGCAGTACTTC. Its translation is CASSHGTVSYEQYF.

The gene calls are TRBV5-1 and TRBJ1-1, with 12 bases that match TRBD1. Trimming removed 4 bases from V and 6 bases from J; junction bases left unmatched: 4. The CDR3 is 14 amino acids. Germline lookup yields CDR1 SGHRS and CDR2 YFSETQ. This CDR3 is CASSLGQGAPEAFF. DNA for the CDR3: TGCGCCAGCAGCCTGGGACAGGGGGCCCCTGAAGCTTTCTTT.

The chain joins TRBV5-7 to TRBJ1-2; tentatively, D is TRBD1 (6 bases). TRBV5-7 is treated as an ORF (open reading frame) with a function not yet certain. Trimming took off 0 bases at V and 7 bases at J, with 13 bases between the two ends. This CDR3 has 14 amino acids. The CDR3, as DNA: TGTGCCAGCAGCTTGGTGGACAGTGCCGGTGGCTACACCTTC. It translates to CASSLVDSAGGYTF.

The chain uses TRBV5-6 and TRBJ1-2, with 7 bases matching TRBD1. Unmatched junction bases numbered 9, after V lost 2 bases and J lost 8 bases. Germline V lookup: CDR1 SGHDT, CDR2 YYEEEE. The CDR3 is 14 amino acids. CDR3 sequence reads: CASSLGLGDRGYTF. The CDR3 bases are TGTGCCAGCAGCTTAGGCCTTGGGGACAGAGGCTACACCTTC.

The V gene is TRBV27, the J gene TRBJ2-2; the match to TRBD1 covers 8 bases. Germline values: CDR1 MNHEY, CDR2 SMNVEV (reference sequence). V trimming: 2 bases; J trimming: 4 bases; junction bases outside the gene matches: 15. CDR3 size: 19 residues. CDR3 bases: TGTGCCAGCAGTTTACCCTCTCCCGGACAGGGAACGAGCACCGGGGAGCTGTTTTTT. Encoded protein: CASSLPSPGQGTSTGELFF.

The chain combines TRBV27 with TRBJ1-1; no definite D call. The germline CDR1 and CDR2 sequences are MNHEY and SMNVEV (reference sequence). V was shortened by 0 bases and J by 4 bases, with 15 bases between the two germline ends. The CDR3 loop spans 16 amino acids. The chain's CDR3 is CASSLSPSGSGTEAFF. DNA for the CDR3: TGTGCCAGCAGTTTATCTCCGTCGGGGTCGGGCACTGAAGCTTTCTTT.

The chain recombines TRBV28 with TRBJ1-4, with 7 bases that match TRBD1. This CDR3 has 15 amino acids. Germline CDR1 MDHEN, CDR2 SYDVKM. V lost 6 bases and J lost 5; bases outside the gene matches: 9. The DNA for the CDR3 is TGTGCCAGCAGGCTAGACAGGGTTTCCAATGAAAAACTGTTTTTT. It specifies CASRLDRVSNEKLFF.

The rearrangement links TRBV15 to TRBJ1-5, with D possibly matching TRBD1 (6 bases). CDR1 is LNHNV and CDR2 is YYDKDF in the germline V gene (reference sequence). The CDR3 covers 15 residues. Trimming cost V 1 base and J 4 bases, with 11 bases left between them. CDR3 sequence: CATSRGTVKNQPQHF. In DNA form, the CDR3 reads TGTGCCACCAGCAGAGGGACAGTAAAAAATCAGCCCCAGCATTTT.

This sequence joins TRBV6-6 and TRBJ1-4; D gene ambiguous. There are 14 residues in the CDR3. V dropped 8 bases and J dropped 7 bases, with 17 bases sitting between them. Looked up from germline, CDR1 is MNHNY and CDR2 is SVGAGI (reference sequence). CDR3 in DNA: TGTGCCAGCGACGGGGATTGGCTAGGTGAAAAACTGTTTTTT. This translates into CASDGDWLGEKLFF.

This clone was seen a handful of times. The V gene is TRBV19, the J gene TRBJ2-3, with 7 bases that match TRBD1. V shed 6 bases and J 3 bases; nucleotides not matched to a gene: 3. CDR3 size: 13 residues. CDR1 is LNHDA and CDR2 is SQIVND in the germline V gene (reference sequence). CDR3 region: CASSETGTDTQYF. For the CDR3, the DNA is TGTGCCAGTAGCGAGACAGGGACAGATACGCAGTATTTT.

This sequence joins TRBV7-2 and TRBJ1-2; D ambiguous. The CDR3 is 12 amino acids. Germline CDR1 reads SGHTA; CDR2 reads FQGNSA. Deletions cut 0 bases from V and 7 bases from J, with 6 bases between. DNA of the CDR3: TGTGCCAGCAGCTTAGCGCGGAGTGGCTACACCTTC. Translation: CASSLARSGYTF. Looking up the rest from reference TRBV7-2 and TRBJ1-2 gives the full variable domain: GAGVSQSPSNKVTEKGKDVELRCDPISGHTALYWYRQSLGQGLEFLIYFQGNSAPDKSGLPSDRFSAERTGGSVSTLTIQRTQQEDSAVYLCASSLARSGYTFGSGTRLTVV.

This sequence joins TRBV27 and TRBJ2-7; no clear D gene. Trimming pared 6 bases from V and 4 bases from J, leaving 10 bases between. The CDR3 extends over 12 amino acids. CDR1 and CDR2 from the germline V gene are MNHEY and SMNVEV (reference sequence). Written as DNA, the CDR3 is TGTGCCAGCAGCTTAGATATGTACGAGCAGTACTTC. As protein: CASSLDMYEQYF.

CDR3 sequence (DNA): TGTGCCAGTAGTACCCCCTCCTTCTATGGCTACACCTTC. Its translation is CASSTPSFYGYTF. The chain recombines TRBV19 with TRBJ1-2; D unresolved. CDR3 length: 13 residues. V was cut by 4 bases and J by 4 bases, with 10 bases left in between. CDR1 is LNHDA and CDR2 is SQIVND in the germline V gene (reference sequence). The whole variable domain, remainder taken from reference TRBV19 and TRBJ1-2, is DGGITQSPKYLFRKEGQNVTLSCEQNLNHDAMYWYRQDPGQGLRLIYYSQIVNDFQKGDIAEGYSVSREKKESFPLTVTSAQKNPTAFYLCASSTPSFYGYTFGSGTRLTVV.

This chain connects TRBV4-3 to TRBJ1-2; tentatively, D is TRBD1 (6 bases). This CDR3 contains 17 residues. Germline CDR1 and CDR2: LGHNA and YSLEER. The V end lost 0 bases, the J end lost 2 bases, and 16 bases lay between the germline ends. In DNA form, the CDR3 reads TGCGCCAGCAGCCAAGATGATAGGGGGATTGCGAACTATGGCTACACCTTC. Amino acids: CASSQDDRGIANYGYTF.

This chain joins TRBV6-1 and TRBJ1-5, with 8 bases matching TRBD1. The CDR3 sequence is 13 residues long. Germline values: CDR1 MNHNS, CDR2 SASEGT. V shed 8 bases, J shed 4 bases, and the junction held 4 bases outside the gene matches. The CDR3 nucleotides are TGTGCCAGCTTACAGGGGGGGAATCAGCCCCAGCATTTT. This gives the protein CASLQGGNQPQHF.

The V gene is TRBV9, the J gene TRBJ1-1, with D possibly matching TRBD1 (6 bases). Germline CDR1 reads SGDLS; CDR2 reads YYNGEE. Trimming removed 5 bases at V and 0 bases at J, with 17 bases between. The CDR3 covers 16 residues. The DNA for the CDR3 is TGTGCCAGCAGTCGGACAGCCGCCAGATTGAACACTGAAGCTTTCTTT. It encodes CASSRTAARLNTEAFF.

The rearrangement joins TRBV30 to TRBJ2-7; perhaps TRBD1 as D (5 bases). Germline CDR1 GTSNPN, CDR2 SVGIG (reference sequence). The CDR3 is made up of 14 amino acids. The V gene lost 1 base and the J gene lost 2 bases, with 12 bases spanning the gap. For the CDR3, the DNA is TGTGCCTGGAGTGGCTACCGACAGACCTACGAGCAGTACTTC. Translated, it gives CAWSGYRQTYEQYF.

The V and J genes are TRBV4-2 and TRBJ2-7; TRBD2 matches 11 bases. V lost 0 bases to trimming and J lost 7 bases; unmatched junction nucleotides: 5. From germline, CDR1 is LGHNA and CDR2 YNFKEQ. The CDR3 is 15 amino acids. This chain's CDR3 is CASSQDSGGAGEQYF. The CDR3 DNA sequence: TGTGCCAGCAGCCAAGATAGCGGGGGGGCGGGTGAGCAGTACTTC.

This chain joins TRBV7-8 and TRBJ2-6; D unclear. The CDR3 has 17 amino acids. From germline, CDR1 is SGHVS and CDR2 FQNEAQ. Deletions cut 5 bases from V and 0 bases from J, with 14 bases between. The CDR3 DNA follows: TGTGCCAGCAGCCACGCCAGTTTTTCCTCTGGGGCCAACGTCCTGACTTTC. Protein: CASSHASFSSGANVLTF.

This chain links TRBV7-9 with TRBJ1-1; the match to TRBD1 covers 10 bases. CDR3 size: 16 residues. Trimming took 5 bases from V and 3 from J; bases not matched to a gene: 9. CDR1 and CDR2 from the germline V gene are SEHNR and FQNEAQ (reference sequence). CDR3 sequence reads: CASSPGGGQGHTEAFF. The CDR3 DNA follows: TGTGCCAGCAGCCCAGGGGGGGGACAGGGGCACACTGAAGCTTTCTTT.

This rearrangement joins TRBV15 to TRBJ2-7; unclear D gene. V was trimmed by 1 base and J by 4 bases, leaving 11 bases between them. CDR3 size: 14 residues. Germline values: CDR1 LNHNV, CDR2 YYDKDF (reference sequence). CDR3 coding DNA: TGTGCCACCAGCAGAGGGGGTCAGCCTTACGAGCAGTACTTC. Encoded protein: CATSRGGQPYEQYF.

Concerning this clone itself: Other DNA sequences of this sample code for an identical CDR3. CDR3 sequence reads: CAWSVQGDQPQHF. DNA of the CDR3: TGTGCCTGGAGTGTACAGGGCGATCAGCCCCAGCATTTT. This rearrangement joins TRBV30 to TRBJ1-5, with a weak D call TRBD1 (6 bases). Trimming took off 0 bases at V and 5 bases at J, with 8 bases between the two ends. This CDR3 comprises 13 residues. Per germline, CDR1 GTSNPN and CDR2 SVGIG (reference sequence).

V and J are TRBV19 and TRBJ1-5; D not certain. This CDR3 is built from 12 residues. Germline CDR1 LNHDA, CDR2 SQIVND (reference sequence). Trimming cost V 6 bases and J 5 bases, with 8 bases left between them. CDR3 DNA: TGTGCCAGTAGCCCTAACTATCAGCCCCAGCATTTT. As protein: CASSPNYQPQHF.